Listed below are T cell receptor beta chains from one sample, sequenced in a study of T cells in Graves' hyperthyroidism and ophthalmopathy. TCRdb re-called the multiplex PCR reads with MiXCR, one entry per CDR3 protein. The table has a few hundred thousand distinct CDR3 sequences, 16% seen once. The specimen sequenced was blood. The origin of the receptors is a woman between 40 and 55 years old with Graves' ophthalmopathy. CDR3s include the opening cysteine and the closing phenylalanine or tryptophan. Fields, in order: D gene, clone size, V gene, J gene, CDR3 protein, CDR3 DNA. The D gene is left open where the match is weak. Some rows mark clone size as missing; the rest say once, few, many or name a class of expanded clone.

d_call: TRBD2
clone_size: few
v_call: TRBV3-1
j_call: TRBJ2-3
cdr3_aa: CASSQDDAGGPGDTQYF
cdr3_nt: TGTGCCAGCAGCCAAGATGATGCGGGAGGGCCAGGTGATACGCAGTATTTT

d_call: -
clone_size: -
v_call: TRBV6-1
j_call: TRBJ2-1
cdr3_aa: CASSDRPEQGDSEQFF
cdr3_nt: TGTGCCAGCAGTGATAGACCGGAACAGGGAGATAGTGAGCAGTTCTTC

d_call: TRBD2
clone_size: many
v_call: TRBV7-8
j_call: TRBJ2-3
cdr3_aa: CASSLVQRDRDTQYF
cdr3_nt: TGTGCCAGCAGCTTAGTTCAGCGGGACCGGGATACGCAGTATTTT

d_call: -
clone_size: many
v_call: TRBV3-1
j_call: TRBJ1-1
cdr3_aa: CASSHVDRPNTEAFF
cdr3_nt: TGTGCCAGCAGCCATGTCGACAGGCCGAACACTGAAGCTTTCTTT

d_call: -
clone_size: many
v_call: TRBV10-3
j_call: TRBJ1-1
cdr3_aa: CAISESDNTEAFF
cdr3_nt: TGTGCCATCAGTGAATCGGACAACACTGAAGCTTTCTTT

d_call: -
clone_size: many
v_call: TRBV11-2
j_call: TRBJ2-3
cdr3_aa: CASSLGREGTDTQYF
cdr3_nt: TGTGCCAGCAGCTTAGGAAGGGAGGGCACAGATACGCAGTATTTT

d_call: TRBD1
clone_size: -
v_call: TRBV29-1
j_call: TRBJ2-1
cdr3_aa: CSVEDVDRGLISNEQFF
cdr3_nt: TGCAGCGTTGAAGATGTGGACAGGGGGTTAATCTCGAATGAGCAGTTCTTC

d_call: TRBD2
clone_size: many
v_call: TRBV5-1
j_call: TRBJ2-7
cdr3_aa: CASSPGLAGWGSYEQYF
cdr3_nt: TGCGCCAGCAGCCCGGGACTAGCGGGATGGGGGTCCTACGAGCAGTACTTC

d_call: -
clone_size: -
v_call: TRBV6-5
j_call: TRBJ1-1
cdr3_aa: CASSYSEDAEAFF
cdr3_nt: TGTGCCAGCAGTTACTCGGAGGATGCTGAAGCTTTCTTT

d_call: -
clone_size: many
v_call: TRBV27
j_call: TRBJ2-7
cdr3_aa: CASPRALHGEQYF
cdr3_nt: TGTGCCAGCCCCCGGGCCTTGCACGGCGAGCAGTACTTC

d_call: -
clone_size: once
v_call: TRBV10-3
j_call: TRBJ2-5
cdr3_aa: CATGTSQETQYF
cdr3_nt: TGTGCCACCGGGACGTCCCAAGAGACCCAGTACTTC

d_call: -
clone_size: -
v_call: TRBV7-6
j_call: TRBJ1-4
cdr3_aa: CASSLANGNNEKLFF
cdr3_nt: TGTGCCAGCAGCTTAGCAAACGGCAATAATGAAAAACTGTTTTTT